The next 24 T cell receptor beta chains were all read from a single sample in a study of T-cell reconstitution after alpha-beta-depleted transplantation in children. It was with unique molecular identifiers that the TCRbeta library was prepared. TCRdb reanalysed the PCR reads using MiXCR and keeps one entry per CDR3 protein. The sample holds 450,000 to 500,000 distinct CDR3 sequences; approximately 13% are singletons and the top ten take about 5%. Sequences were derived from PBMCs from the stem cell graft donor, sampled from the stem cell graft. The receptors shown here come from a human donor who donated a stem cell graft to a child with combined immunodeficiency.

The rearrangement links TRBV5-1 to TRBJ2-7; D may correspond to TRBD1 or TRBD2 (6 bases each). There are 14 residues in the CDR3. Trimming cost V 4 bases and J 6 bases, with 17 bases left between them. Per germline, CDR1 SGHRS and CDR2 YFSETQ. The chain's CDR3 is CASSPQGTGGEQYF. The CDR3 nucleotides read TGCGCCAGCAGCCCCCAGGGGACTGGGGGCGAGCAGTACTTC. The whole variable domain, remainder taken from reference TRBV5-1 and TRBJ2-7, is KAGVTQTPRYLIKTRGQQVTLSCSPISGHRSVSWYQQTPGQGLQFLFEYFSETQRNKGNFPGRFSGRQFSNSRSEMNVSTLELGDSALYLCASSPQGTGGEQYFGPGTRLTVT.

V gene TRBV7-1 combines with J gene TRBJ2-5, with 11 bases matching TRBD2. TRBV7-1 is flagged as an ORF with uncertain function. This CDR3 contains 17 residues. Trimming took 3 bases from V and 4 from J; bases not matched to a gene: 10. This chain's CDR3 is CASSSFPSGGNLETQYF. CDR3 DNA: TGTGCCAGCAGCTCGTTTCCTAGCGGGGGGAATTTAGAGACCCAGTACTTC.

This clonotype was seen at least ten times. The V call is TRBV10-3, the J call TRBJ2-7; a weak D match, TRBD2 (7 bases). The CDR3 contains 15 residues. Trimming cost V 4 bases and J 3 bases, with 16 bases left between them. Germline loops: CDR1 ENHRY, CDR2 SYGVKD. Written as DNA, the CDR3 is TGTGCCATCAGTGTAGGTGGGGGAGGGGGCTACGAGCAGTACTTC. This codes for CAISVGGGGGYEQYF.

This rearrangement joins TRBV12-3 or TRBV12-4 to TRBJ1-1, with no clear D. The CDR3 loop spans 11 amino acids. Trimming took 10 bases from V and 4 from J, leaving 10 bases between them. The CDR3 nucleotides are TGTGCCATCCCAGTCGGCACTGAAGCTTTCTTT. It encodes CAIPVGTEAFF.

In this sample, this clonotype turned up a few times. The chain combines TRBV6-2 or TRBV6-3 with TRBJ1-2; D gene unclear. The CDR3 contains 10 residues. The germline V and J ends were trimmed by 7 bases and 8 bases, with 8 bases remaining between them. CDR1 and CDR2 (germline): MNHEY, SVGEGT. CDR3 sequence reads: CASNRRGYTF. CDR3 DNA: TGTGCCAGCAACCGGCGGGGCTACACCTTC.

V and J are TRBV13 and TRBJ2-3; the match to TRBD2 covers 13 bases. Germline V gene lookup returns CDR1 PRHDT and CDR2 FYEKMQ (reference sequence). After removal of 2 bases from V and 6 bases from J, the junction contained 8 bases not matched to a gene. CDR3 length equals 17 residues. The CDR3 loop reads CASSLKLAGGAHDTQYF. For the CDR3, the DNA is TGTGCCAGCAGCTTAAAACTAGCGGGAGGGGCACACGATACGCAGTATTTT. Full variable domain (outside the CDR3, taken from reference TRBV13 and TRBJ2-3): AAGVIQSPRHLIKEKRETATLKCYPIPRHDTVYWYQQGPGQDPQFLISFYEKMQSDKGSIPDRFSAQQFSDYHSELNMSSLELGDSALYFCASSLKLAGGAHDTQYFGPGTRLTVL.

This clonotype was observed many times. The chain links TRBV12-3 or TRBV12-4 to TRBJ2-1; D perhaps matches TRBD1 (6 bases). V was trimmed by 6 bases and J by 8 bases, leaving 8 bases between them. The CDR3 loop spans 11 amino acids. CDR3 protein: CASSWTDEQFF. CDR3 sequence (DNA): TGTGCCAGCAGCTGGACAGATGAGCAGTTCTTC.

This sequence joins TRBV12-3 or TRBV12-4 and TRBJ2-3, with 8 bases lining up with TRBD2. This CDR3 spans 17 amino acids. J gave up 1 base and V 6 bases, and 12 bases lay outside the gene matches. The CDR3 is CASSPSAVTSGTDTQYF. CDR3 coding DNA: TGTGCCAGCAGCCCCTCCGCGGTGACTAGCGGCACAGATACGCAGTATTTT.

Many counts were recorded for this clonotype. The chain's CDR3 is CASSPRKNTEAFF. The CDR3 coding sequence is TGTGCCAGCAGCCCCAGAAAGAACACTGAAGCTTTCTTT. The chain recombines TRBV13 with TRBJ1-1; no clear D gene. V was shortened by 5 bases and J by 1 base, with 8 bases between the two germline ends. Germline-derived CDR1 and CDR2 are PRHDT and FYEKMQ (reference sequence). The CDR3 is 13 residues long. Drawing the rest from reference TRBV13 and TRBJ1-1, the complete variable domain is AAGVIQSPRHLIKEKRETATLKCYPIPRHDTVYWYQQGPGQDPQFLISFYEKMQSDKGSIPDRFSAQQFSDYHSELNMSSLELGDSALYFCASSPRKNTEAFFGQGTRLTVV.

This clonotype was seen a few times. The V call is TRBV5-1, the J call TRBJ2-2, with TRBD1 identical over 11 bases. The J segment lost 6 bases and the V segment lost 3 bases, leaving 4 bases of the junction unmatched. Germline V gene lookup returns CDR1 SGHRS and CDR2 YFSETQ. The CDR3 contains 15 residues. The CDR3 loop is CASSSGQGASGELFF. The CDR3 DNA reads TGCGCCAGCAGCTCAGGACAGGGGGCCTCCGGGGAGCTGTTTTTT.

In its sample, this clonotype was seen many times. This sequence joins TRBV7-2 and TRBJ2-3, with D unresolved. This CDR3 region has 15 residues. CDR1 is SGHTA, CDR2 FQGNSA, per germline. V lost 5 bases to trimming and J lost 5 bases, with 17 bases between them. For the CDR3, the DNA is TGTGCCAGCAGCCCATACCGAGGTGGTGGAGATACGCAGTATTTT. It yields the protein CASSPYRGGGDTQYF.

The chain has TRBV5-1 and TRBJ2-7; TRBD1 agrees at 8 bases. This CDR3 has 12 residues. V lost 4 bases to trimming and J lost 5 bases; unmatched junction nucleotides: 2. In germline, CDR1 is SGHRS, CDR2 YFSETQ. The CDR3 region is CASSKTGDEQYF. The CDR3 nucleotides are TGCGCCAGCAGCAAGACAGGGGACGAGCAGTACTTC.

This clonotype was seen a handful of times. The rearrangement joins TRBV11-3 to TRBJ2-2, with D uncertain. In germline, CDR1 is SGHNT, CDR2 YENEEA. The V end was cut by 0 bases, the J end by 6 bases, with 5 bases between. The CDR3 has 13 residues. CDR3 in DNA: TGTGCCAGCAGCTTAGAGTTAGCCGGGGAGCTGTTTTTT. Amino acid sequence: CASSLELAGELFF.

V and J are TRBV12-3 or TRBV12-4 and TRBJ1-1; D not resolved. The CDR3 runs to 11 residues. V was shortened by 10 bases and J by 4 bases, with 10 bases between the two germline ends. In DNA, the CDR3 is TGTGCCACCGGGGTGGGCACTGAAGCTTTCTTT. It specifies CATGVGTEAFF.

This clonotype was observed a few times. The CDR3 sequence is CASSYWDRLNQPQHF. CDR3 sequence (DNA): TGTGCCAGCAGCTACTGGGACAGACTCAATCAGCCCCAGCATTTT. The chain recombines TRBV5-6 with TRBJ1-5; 7 bases map to TRBD1. The V and J ends lost 3 bases and 3 bases, in that order; junction bases with no gene match: 6. CDR1 is SGHDT and CDR2 is YYEEEE in the germline V gene. The CDR3 is made up of 15 amino acids.

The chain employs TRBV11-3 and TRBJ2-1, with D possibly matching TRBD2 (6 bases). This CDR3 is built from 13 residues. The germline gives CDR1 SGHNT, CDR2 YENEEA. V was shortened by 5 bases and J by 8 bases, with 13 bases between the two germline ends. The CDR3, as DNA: TGTGCCAGCAGCCAAAGACTAGTCGATGAGCAGTTCTTC. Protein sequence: CASSQRLVDEQFF.

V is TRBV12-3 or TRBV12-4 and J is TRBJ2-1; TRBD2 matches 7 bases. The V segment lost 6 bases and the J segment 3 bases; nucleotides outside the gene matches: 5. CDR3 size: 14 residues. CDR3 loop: CASRGGSDYNEQFF. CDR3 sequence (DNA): TGTGCCAGCAGGGGCGGGAGCGACTACAATGAGCAGTTCTTC.

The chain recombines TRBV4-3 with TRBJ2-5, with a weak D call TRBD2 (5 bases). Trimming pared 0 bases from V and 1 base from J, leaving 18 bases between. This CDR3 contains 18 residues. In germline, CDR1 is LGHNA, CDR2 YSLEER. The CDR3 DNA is TGCGCCAGCAGCCAAGAAGTGGGCAAGGGCGCGGGCCAAGAGACCCAGTACTTC. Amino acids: CASSQEVGKGAGQETQYF.

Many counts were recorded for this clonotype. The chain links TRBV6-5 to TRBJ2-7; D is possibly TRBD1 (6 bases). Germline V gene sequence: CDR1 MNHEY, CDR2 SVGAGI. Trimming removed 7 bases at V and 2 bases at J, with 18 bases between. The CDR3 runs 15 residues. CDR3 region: CASTLLGQLPYEQYF. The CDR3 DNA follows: TGTGCCAGCACCCTACTCGGACAGCTACCCTACGAGCAGTACTTC.

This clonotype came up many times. The CDR3 DNA reads TGTGCCAGCAGACCGACAGACAACTATGGCTACACCTTC. It codes for CASRPTDNYGYTF. The J gene is TRBJ1-2, the V gene TRBV12-3 or TRBV12-4; tentatively, D is TRBD1 (5 bases). The CDR3 runs 13 residues. Trimming removed 6 bases from V and 2 bases from J, with 10 bases in between.

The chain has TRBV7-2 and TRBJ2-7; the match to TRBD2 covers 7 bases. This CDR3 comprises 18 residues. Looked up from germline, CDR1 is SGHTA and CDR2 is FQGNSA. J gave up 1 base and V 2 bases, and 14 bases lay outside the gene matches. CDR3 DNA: TGTGCCAGCAGCTTAAAGGGTTACGGACTAGAAGGTTCCTACGAGCAGTACTTC. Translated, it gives CASSLKGYGLEGSYEQYF.

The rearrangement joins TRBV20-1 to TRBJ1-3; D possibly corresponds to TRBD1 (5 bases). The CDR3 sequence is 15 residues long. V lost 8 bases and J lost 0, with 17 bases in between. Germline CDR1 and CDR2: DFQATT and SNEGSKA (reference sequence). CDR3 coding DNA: TGCAGTACCCCCCTGGGGCCACCCTCTGGAAACACCATATATTTT. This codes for CSTPLGPPSGNTIYF.

CDR3 loop: CAISESWDRSRDTQYF. The CDR3 nucleotides are TGTGCCATCAGTGAGTCGTGGGACAGGAGTCGAGATACGCAGTATTTT. The chain uses TRBV10-3 and TRBJ2-3; 8 bases fit TRBD1. J was trimmed by 5 bases and V by 0 bases; bases with no gene match: 7. The CDR3 runs to 16 residues. The germline V gene encodes CDR1 ENHRY and CDR2 SYGVKD.

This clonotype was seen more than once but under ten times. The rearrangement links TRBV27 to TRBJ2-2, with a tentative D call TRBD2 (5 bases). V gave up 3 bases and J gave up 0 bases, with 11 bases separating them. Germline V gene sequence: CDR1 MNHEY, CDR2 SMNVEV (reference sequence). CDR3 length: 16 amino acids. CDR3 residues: CASSFDGLANTGELFF. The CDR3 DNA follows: TGTGCCAGCAGTTTTGACGGACTGGCGAACACCGGGGAGCTGTTTTTT.